One and the same sample provided the 8 T cell receptor beta chains below, sequenced in a study of OX40 agonist ivuxolimab in advanced cancers. Sequenced by immunoSEQ multiplex PCR; TCRdb stores in-frame clones only, minus some. The repertoire has about 26,000 clones, about 90% of them found once; the top ten carry just under 20%. The sequenced sample was CD4+ or CD8+ T cells sorted from blood, obtained in a trial of the OX40 agonist ivuxolimab. The receptors come from an adult with an advanced solid tumor such as melanoma, head and neck, liver or kidney cancer.

V usage is TRBV7-9 and J usage is TRBJ2-4, with D possibly matching TRBD1 (6 bases). The germline gives CDR1 SEHNR, CDR2 FQNEAQ (reference sequence). The CDR3 totals 16 residues. Deletions cut 1 base from V and 0 bases from J, with 10 bases between. CDR3 loop: CASSLDTGLAKNIQYF. The CDR3 DNA is TGTGCCAGCAGCTTAGATACAGGGCTAGCCAAAAACATTCAGTACTTC.

The chain couples TRBV9 to TRBJ2-3; D unresolved. This CDR3 region has 13 residues. V shed 4 bases and J shed 4 bases, with 10 bases lying between them. Germline CDR1 SGDLS, CDR2 YYNGEE. The CDR3 DNA is TGTGCCAGCAGCACCCGAGCTGCAGATACGCAGTATTTT. It codes for CASSTRAADTQYF.

The rearrangement joins TRBV6-5 to TRBJ1-2, with 7 bases matching TRBD1. J was trimmed by 3 bases and V by 6 bases; bases with no gene match: 1. The germline gives CDR1 MNHEY, CDR2 SVGAGI. This CDR3 comprises 12 residues. CDR3: CASSGTDYGYTF. The DNA of the CDR3 is TGTGCCAGCAGCGGGACAGACTATGGCTACACCTTC.

This clone is a singleton in its sample. The chain has TRBV5-4 and TRBJ2-3; D not certain. Trimming removed 0 bases from V and 2 bases from J, with 25 bases in between. The CDR3 has 20 amino acids. Per germline, CDR1 SGHNT and CDR2 YYREEE (reference sequence). CDR3 amino acids: CASSLELAFGSGITTDTQYF. The CDR3 DNA is TGTGCCAGCAGCTTGGAACTCGCTTTTGGGTCGGGCATAACCACAGATACGCAGTATTTT.

This chain links TRBV27 with TRBJ1-1, with D possibly TRBD1 on 6 matching bases. This CDR3 comprises 15 residues. Germline V CDR1 and CDR2: MNHEY, SMNVEV (reference sequence). Trimming cost V 0 bases and J 4 bases, with 12 bases left between them. CDR3 nucleotide sequence: TGTGCCAGCAGTTTATCGCCGGGACAAGTCACTGAAGCTTTCTTT. Protein: CASSLSPGQVTEAFF.

The V and J genes are TRBV11-2 and TRBJ1-2; 8 bases map to TRBD1. The CDR3 spans 16 residues. J lost 5 bases, V lost 5 bases, and 13 bases had no gene match. Germline V CDR1 and CDR2: SGHAT, FQNNGV. The CDR3 is CASSPGTGTGFYGYTF. DNA for the CDR3: TGTGCCAGCAGCCCTGGGACAGGCACGGGGTTTTATGGCTACACCTTC. Full variable domain (remainder filled in from reference TRBV11-2 and TRBJ1-2): EAGVAQSPRYKIIEKRQSVAFWCNPISGHATLYWYQQILGQGPKLLIQFQNNGVVDDSQLPKDRFSAERLKGVDSTLKIQPAKLEDSAVYLCASSPGTGTGFYGYTFGSGTRLTVV.

The chain combines TRBV7-8 with TRBJ1-5, with D uncertain. The CDR3 extends over 15 amino acids. Trimming cost V 0 bases and J 4 bases, with 10 bases left between them. Per the germline V gene, CDR1 is SGHVS and CDR2 is FQNEAQ. CDR3 nucleotides: TGTGCCAGCAGCTTAGCGCTCCTGGGTAATCAGCCCCAGCATTTT. Translating it yields CASSLALLGNQPQHF.

This chain uses TRBV5-1 with TRBJ2-1; TRBD2 matches 10 bases. The germline V gene has CDR1 SGHRS and CDR2 YFSETQ. The CDR3 has 12 residues. Trimming at V came to 4 bases and at J to 10 bases, leaving 2 bases not matched to a gene. The DNA of the CDR3 is TGCGCCAGCAGCCGGACTAGCGGAGAGCAGTTCTTC. It translates to CASSRTSGEQFF. Together with reference TRBV5-1 and TRBJ2-1, the CDR3 gives the full variable domain: KAGVTQTPRYLIKTRGQQVTLSCSPISGHRSVSWYQQTPGQGLQFLFEYFSETQRNKGNFPGRFSGRQFSNSRSEMNVSTLELGDSALYLCASSRTSGEQFFGPGTRLTVL.